The rows below give T cell receptor beta chains drawn from one sample of a study of blood T cell repertoires in COVID-19. Profiled with immunoSEQ multiplex PCR; TCRdb holds only in-frame clones, not every one. The top ten hold about 27% of the sample, which has roughly 100,000 clones, about four fifths seen once. Material: peripheral blood. The receptors here all came from a man aged 55 to 69 with acute or convalescent COVID-19. CDR3s include the opening cysteine and the closing phenylalanine or tryptophan. Each record gives: clone size, V gene, J gene, D gene, CDR3 protein, CDR3 DNA. The D gene is left open where the match is weak. For some rows the clone size is stated as once, few or many, or as a class when expanded; others skip it.

once	TRBV3-1/TRBV3-2	TRBJ1-2	.	CASSLQSDYGYTF	TGTGCCAGCAGCCTCCAGTCAGACTATGGCTACACCTTC
.	TRBV24-1	TRBJ1-2	.	CATSDNRREGYTF	TGTGCCACCAGTGATAACCGACGGGAAGGCTACACCTTC
few	TRBV28	TRBJ1-1	.	CASSDPGGSGRTEAFF	TGTGCCAGCAGTGACCCCGGGGGATCGGGTCGGACTGAAGCTTTCTTT
.	TRBV29-1	TRBJ2-5	TRBD2	CSVAGGGETQYF	TGCAGCGTAGCGGGAGGAGGGGAGACCCAGTACTTC
.	TRBV28	TRBJ1-5	.	CASSSGWQPQHF	TGTGCCAGCAGCTCCGGTTGGCAGCCCCAGCATTTT
once	TRBV5-6	TRBJ2-5	.	CASSPPGETQYF	TGTGCCAGCAGTCCCCCCGGGGAGACCCAGTACTTC
.	TRBV24-1	TRBJ1-3	.	CATRQDLSGSSGNTIYF	TGTGCCACCAGACAAGATCTCTCGGGGAGCTCTGGAAACACCATATATTTT
.	TRBV18	TRBJ1-2	.	CASSNSTRWYGYTF	TGTGCCAGCTCAAATAGCACGAGGTGGTATGGCTACACCTTC
.	TRBV7-9	TRBJ1-2	.	CASSPQVYGYTF	TGTGCCAGCAGCCCCCAGGTCTATGGCTACACCTTC
.	TRBV11-2	TRBJ2-5	TRBD2	CASSYPGLADQETQYF	TGTGCCAGCAGCTATCCGGGACTAGCGGATCAAGAGACCCAGTACTTC
.	TRBV5-6	TRBJ1-2	TRBD1	CASSPRGNYGYTF	TGTGCCAGCAGCCCCAGGGGGAACTATGGCTACACCTTC
once	TRBV20-1	TRBJ2-7	TRBD2	CSASGPLAGGSYEQYF	TGCAGTGCTAGTGGCCCCCTAGCGGGAGGCTCCTACGAGCAGTACTTC
.	TRBV5-1	TRBJ2-3	.	CASTTLGGTDTQYF	TGCGCCTCTACGACCTTAGGGGGCACAGATACGCAGTATTTT
.	TRBV18	TRBJ2-1	TRBD2	CASSLGTSSYNEQFF	TGTGCCAGCTCACTCGGGACTAGTTCCTACAATGAGCAGTTCTTC
.	TRBV20-1	TRBJ2-1	TRBD2	CSASSSQAGAYNEQFF	TGCAGTGCTAGTAGCAGTCAAGCGGGGGCCTACAATGAGCAGTTCTTC
.	TRBV2	TRBJ1-2	.	CASSEGTGSRHGYTF	TGTGCCAGCAGTGAGGGTACAGGATCCCGTCATGGCTACACCTTC
.	TRBV24-1	TRBJ2-3	.	CATSAWVGAYDTQYF	TGTGCCACCAGTGCCTGGGTGGGCGCCTACGATACGCAGTATTTT
.	TRBV20-1	TRBJ1-2	TRBD1	CSASPTGQGALGGYTF	TGCAGTGCTAGTCCGACGGGACAGGGGGCCCTCGGTGGCTACACCTTC
few	TRBV28	TRBJ1-2	.	CASGGHTYGYTF	TGTGCCAGCGGCGGTCATACCTATGGCTACACCTTC
.	TRBV7-9	TRBJ2-3	.	CASSSDERYYTDTQYF	TGTGCCAGCAGCTCAGACGAGCGGTACTACACAGATACGCAGTATTTT
.	TRBV10-2	TRBJ1-1	.	CASSAVTEAFF	TGCGCCAGCAGTGCTGTCACTGAAGCTTTCTTT
.	TRBV14	TRBJ2-1	TRBD1	CASSPSGQGAYEQFF	TGTGCCAGCAGCCCTTCGGGACAGGGGGCTTATGAGCAGTTCTTC
.	TRBV5-4	TRBJ1-2	TRBD1	CASSGPDRVLYGYTF	TGTGCCAGCAGCGGCCCCGACAGGGTGTTGTATGGCTACACCTTC
.	TRBV11-2	TRBJ2-2	.	CASSFSGNTGELFF	TGTGCCAGCAGCTTTAGCGGGAACACCGGGGAGCTGTTTTTT
.	TRBV28	TRBJ1-5	.	CASSPLDYNQPQHF	TGTGCCAGCAGTCCCCTTGACTACAATCAGCCCCAGCATTTT
.	TRBV7-9	TRBJ1-5	TRBD1	CASSNDRVGDQPQHF	TGTGCCAGCAGCAATGACAGGGTCGGCGATCAGCCCCAGCATTTT
.	TRBV7-2	TRBJ2-1	.	CASSLAVQVNEQFF	TGTGCCAGCAGCTTAGCCGTCCAGGTTAATGAGCAGTTCTTC
.	TRBV12-3/TRBV12-4	TRBJ1-1	.	CASSLRVPTEAFF	TGTGCCAGCAGTTTACGGGTCCCCACTGAAGCTTTCTTT
.	TRBV5-1	TRBJ1-6	.	CASSLGAGYNSPLHF	TGCGCCAGCAGCTTGGGAGCAGGGTATAATTCACCCCTCCACTTT
.	TRBV5-1	TRBJ2-5	.	CASSLAPTAGQETQYF	TGCGCCAGCAGCTTGGCCCCGACAGCGGGCCAAGAGACCCAGTACTTC
.	TRBV5-1	TRBJ2-7	TRBD1	CASSLAPQQGSEQYF	TGCGCCAGCAGCTTGGCCCCGCAACAGGGGAGCGAGCAGTACTTC
.	TRBV30	TRBJ2-1	.	CALNQGSYNEQFF	TGTGCCTTGAACCAGGGCTCCTACAATGAGCAGTTCTTC
.	TRBV9	TRBJ2-3	.	CASKKRSGSTDTQYF	TGTGCCAGCAAGAAGAGAAGCGGGAGCACAGATACGCAGTATTTT
.	TRBV27	TRBJ2-7	TRBD1	CASTSPGQGTYEQYF	TGTGCCAGCACCTCTCCGGGACAGGGAACCTACGAGCAGTACTTC
.	TRBV12-5	TRBJ1-1	.	CASGFGTRGTEAFF	TGTGCTAGTGGTTTCGGGACCAGGGGCACTGAAGCTTTCTTT
.	TRBV19	TRBJ1-1	.	CASSITGNTEAFF	TGTGCCAGTAGTATTACAGGGAACACTGAAGCTTTCTTT
.	TRBV5-4	TRBJ2-7	TRBD2	CASSLGNGLASYEQYF	TGTGCCAGCAGCTTGGGAAATGGACTAGCGTCCTACGAGCAGTACTTC
.	TRBV4-3	TRBJ2-1	TRBD2	CASSQAPSGRAASYNEQFF	TGCGCCAGCAGCCAAGCCCCTAGCGGGAGGGCAGCCTCCTACAATGAGCAGTTCTTC
few	TRBV15	TRBJ1-5	.	CATSSYGNQPQHF	TGTGCCACCAGCAGTTATGGCAATCAGCCCCAGCATTTT
once	TRBV14	TRBJ1-3	TRBD1	CASSQTGAGNTIYF	TGTGCCAGCAGCCAGACAGGGGCTGGAAACACCATATATTTT
few	TRBV19	TRBJ1-5	.	CASSVSEEGPQHF	TGTGCCAGTAGCGTCTCAGAGGAAGGGCCCCAGCATTTT
.	TRBV19	TRBJ1-5	.	CASSIDRRGGVDNQPQHF	TGTGCCAGTAGTATAGATCGTCGGGGGGGGGTTGACAATCAGCCCCAGCATTTT
.	TRBV4-3	TRBJ2-3	.	CASSQAGSTDTQYF	TGCGCCAGCAGCCAAGCGGGGAGCACAGATACGCAGTATTTT
.	TRBV19	TRBJ2-5	TRBD1	CASSPPGQQETQYF	TGTGCCAGTAGTCCCCCGGGACAGCAAGAGACCCAGTACTTC
.	TRBV6-2/TRBV6-3	TRBJ2-7	TRBD1	CASSYSIFRDRPSYEQYF	TGTGCCAGCAGTTACTCAATATTCCGGGACAGGCCCTCCTACGAGCAGTACTTC
.	TRBV19	TRBJ1-5	TRBD1	CASSIWRGDRGQPQHF	TGTGCCAGTAGTATTTGGAGGGGGGACAGGGGGCAGCCCCAGCATTTT
.	TRBV28	TRBJ2-1	TRBD2	CAIMTSVDNEQFF	TGTGCCATCATGACTAGCGTCGACAATGAGCAGTTCTTC
.	TRBV2	TRBJ2-1	.	CASEWDTQGDNEQFF	TGTGCCAGCGAATGGGACACCCAAGGGGACAATGAGCAGTTCTTC
.	TRBV5-1	TRBJ2-2	.	CASSPTSVHTGELFF	TGCGCCAGCAGCCCAACTAGTGTACACACCGGGGAGCTGTTTTTT
.	TRBV7-9	TRBJ2-7	.	CASFDSLLSRGGYF	TGTGCCAGTTTCGACAGCCTCCTCTCCCGGGGAGGGTACTTC
once	TRBV14	TRBJ1-3	.	CASSQVYSLGNTIYF	TGTGCCAGCAGCCAAGTATACAGTCTTGGAAACACCATATATTTT
once	TRBV18	TRBJ2-2	TRBD1	CASSPPGGRRNTGELFF	TGTGCCAGCTCACCACCAGGGGGCAGGCGAAACACCGGGGAGCTGTTTTTT
.	TRBV6-1	TRBJ2-7	.	CASSFQVLTYEQYF	TGTGCCAGCAGTTTTCAGGTTTTAACCTACGAGCAGTACTTC